These T cell receptor beta chains were read from a single sample in a study of cytotoxic CD8 clonotypes in ibrutinib-treated CLL. Sequenced by immunoSEQ multiplex PCR; TCRdb stores in-frame clones only, minus some. Seen here are approximately 92,000 clones, roughly three quarters observed once, and the top ten hold just under 25%. This specimen was PBMCs, taken after 24 months of ibrutinib treatment. These receptor sequences come from a human donor with chronic lymphocytic leukemia. The CDR3 runs from the conserved cysteine through the conserved F or W. A D gene is named only where the DNA matches it firmly. Clone size appears in some rows only: once, few, many, or a class for an expanded clone.

CDR3 DNA,CDR3 protein,V gene,clone size,D gene,J gene
TGTGCCAGCAATTTACAGTTCCAATACAATGAGCAGTTCTTC,CASNLQFQYNEQFF,TRBV28,-,-,TRBJ2-1
TGCGCCAGCAGCTTGAGGTGGGACAGGGGAGGGAACGAGCAGTACTTC,CASSLRWDRGGNEQYF,TRBV5-1,-,TRBD1,TRBJ2-7
TGCGCCAGCAGCCAAGATCCCGCAAGGGCCTATAATTCACCCCTCCACTTT,CASSQDPARAYNSPLHF,TRBV4-1,-,-,TRBJ1-6
TGTGCCAGCAGCTTACAGGGGAACACTGAAGCTTTCTTT,CASSLQGNTEAFF,TRBV5-5,few,-,TRBJ1-1
TGTGCCAGCAGCTTGGACGTCTATGGCTACACCTTC,CASSLDVYGYTF,TRBV5-5,-,-,TRBJ1-2
TGCGCCAGCAGTTCCGGGACAGTGGTAACAGATACGCAGTATTTT,CASSSGTVVTDTQYF,TRBV5-1,once,TRBD1,TRBJ2-3
TGTGCCAGCAGTTTATTGGTGGCGAGAATCTTTCATGAACTCACAGATACGCAGTATTTT,CASSLLVARIFHELTDTQYF,TRBV28,once,-,TRBJ2-3
TGTGCCAGCACCCCCGACAGACCCTCCTACAATGAGCAGTTCTTC,CASTPDRPSYNEQFF,TRBV6-1,-,-,TRBJ2-1
TGTGCCAGCAGTGACTCTCAGGACAGTCATCAGCCCCAGCATTTT,CASSDSQDSHQPQHF,TRBV6-4,-,-,TRBJ1-5
TGTGCCAGCAGCTTACCTCCCGGTTGGGAGCAGTACTTC,CASSLPPGWEQYF,TRBV7-2,-,-,TRBJ2-7
TGTGCCAGCAGTTCCCCGGGCCACACAGATACGCAGTATTTT,CASSSPGHTDTQYF,TRBV6-1,-,-,TRBJ2-3
TGTGCCAGCAGCTTAGGTGGCAGGGTGAACACTGAAGCTTTCTTT,CASSLGGRVNTEAFF,TRBV7-2,-,-,TRBJ1-1
TGTGCCAGCAGCCGAGAGCGGGAGGGGCTGTACTTC,CASSREREGLYF,TRBV7-2,once,TRBD2,TRBJ2-4
TGCAGCGTTGAAGAGACCCGAAGCTCCTACGAGCAGTACTTC,CSVEETRSSYEQYF,TRBV29-1,-,-,TRBJ2-7
TGTGTGACTACGTCGGGTAAGAACTCCTACGAGCAGTACTTC,CVTTSGKNSYEQYF,TRBV28,few,-,TRBJ2-7
TGTGCCAGCAGTGAATCGAGAGCTAACTATGGCTACATCTTC,CASSESRANYGYIF,TRBV25-1,-,-,TRBJ1-2
TGTGCCAGCAGTTTCGGTGAAAGGACTCCCCACCCCCCCACATATACGCAGTATTTT,CASSFGERTPHPPTYTQYF,TRBV28,-,-,TRBJ2-3
TGCGCCAGCAGTAAGGAGACAGGGCCCCAAGAGACCCAGTACTTC,CASSKETGPQETQYF,TRBV5-1,few,TRBD1,TRBJ2-5
TGCAGCGTTGGAAGACAACGGGGTCTAGCGGGAGGGAGCTCCTACAATGAGCAGTTCTTC,CSVGRQRGLAGGSSYNEQFF,TRBV29-1,once,TRBD2,TRBJ2-1
TGTGCCAGCAGCTTAACCAGGACAGGGTCATTAGTGCAGTACTTC,CASSLTRTGSLVQYF,TRBV5-5,-,TRBD1,TRBJ2-7
TGTGCCAGCAGCTTTCCCTTCGGGAGTTTAAGCAATGAGCAGTTCTTC,CASSFPFGSLSNEQFF,TRBV7-8,-,-,TRBJ2-1
TGTGCCAGCTCACCAAAAGGATTGAACACTGAAGCTTTCTTT,CASSPKGLNTEAFF,TRBV18,-,-,TRBJ1-1
TGTGCCAGCAGTCAAACAGGGGGCACTGGGGCCAACGTCCTGACTTTC,CASSQTGGTGANVLTF,TRBV6-6,-,TRBD1,TRBJ2-6
TGTGCCAGCTCCACAGGACACGGGAAGCGGTTGGAGACCCAGTACTTC,CASSTGHGKRLETQYF,TRBV25-1,-,-,TRBJ2-5
TGTGCTAGTGGTTCGGGGGGTGATACGCAGTATTTT,CASGSGGDTQYF,TRBV12-5,-,TRBD2,TRBJ2-3
TGTGCCAGCAGCCCCAGACAGAGCACAGATACGCAGTATTTT,CASSPRQSTDTQYF,TRBV7-3,-,-,TRBJ2-3
TGTGCCATCAGTGAGTCCGGGGGGCCGGTAACCAATTCACCCCTCCACTTT,CAISESGGPVTNSPLHF,TRBV10-3,-,-,TRBJ1-6
TGTGCCAGCAGTTTAACCTACTACAATGAGCAGTTCTTC,CASSLTYYNEQFF,TRBV27,-,-,TRBJ2-1
TGTGCCAGCAGCGTAGGGGTTAGCGGGAGATCAGATACGCAGTATTTT,CASSVGVSGRSDTQYF,TRBV9,few,TRBD2,TRBJ2-3
TGTGCCAGCAGTGGTGGGACAGGGGGCCGAGAGACCCAGTACTTC,CASSGGTGGRETQYF,TRBV2,few,TRBD1,TRBJ2-5